This T cell receptor (beta chain) was documented in a study of breast tumors, draining lymph nodes, adjacent tissues. Breast cancer patients provided tissue from their axillary draining lymph nodes. One entry per CDR3 protein results from TCRdb running MiXCR on the multiplex PCR reads. The sample consists of 150,000 to 200,000 distinct CDR3 sequences, roughly 35% of them appearing once. In the case of this clonotype: Its antigen remains unidentified.

The V gene lost 4 bases and the J gene lost 5 bases, with 13 bases spanning the gap. The length of the CDR3 is 13 residues. The germline gives CDR1 SGHDT, CDR2 YYEEEE. General study findings and limits: Data fit most tumor T cells coming from lymph node, expanding in tumor.

The sequenced material came from axillary lymph node tissue. The V gene is TRBV5-6, the J gene TRBJ2-7; maybe TRBD1 (5 bases). The receptor comes from a female donor with breast cancer. Some clones in this sample may be carry-over from other donors' samples. The CDR3 loop is CASSVSGSHEQYF. The DNA for the CDR3 is TGTGCCAGCAGCGTGTCAGGGTCCCACGAGCAGTACTTC. Variable domain in full (rest from reference TRBV5-6 and TRBJ2-7): DAGVTQSPTHLIKTRGQQVTLRCSPKSGHDTVSWYQQALGQGPQFIFQYYEEEERQRGNFPDRFSGHQFPNYSSELNVNALLLGDSALYLCASSVSGSHEQYFGPGTRLTVT.